These 21 T cell receptor beta chains were all obtained from the same sample, sequenced in a study of CD8+ T cells in alopecia areata. Following RNA extraction, reverse transcription yielded cDNA that acted as the sequencing template. TCRdb keeps only in-frame clones here, not all; method: immunoSEQ multiplex PCR. The table shows approximately 98,000 clones, with 55% to 60% occurring only once. Sequencing input: NKG2D-low CD8+ T cells sorted from blood. These receptors were obtained from a human donor with alopecia areata.

V usage is TRBV27 and J usage is TRBJ2-1; D not resolved. Germline V lookup: CDR1 MNHEY, CDR2 SMNVEV (reference sequence). Trimming stripped 6 bases from V and 1 base from J, with 13 bases between. The CDR3 is 15 amino acids. The CDR3 loop is CASRAYRSSYNEQFF. CDR3 bases: TGTGCCAGCAGGGCGTATAGATCGTCCTACAATGAGCAGTTCTTC.

This chain uses TRBV27 with TRBJ2-1, with D uncertain. CDR1 is MNHEY and CDR2 is SMNVEV in the germline V gene (reference sequence). Trimming pared 6 bases from V and 10 bases from J, leaving 13 bases between. The CDR3 runs 12 residues. The CDR3 sequence: CASSLSFEEQFF. CDR3 coding DNA: TGTGCCAGCAGCCTCTCCTTCGAAGAGCAGTTCTTC.

This chain connects TRBV28 to TRBJ2-5; maybe TRBD2 (6 bases). The CDR3 has 12 residues. Germline CDR1 MDHEN, CDR2 SYDVKM. Trimming removed 8 bases at V and 4 bases at J, with 11 bases between. CDR3 loop: CASQLARETQYF. The CDR3 nucleotides read TGTGCCAGCCAACTAGCAAGAGAGACCCAGTACTTC.

This clone was counted once. V is TRBV7-8 and J is TRBJ2-1; no clear D gene. The CDR3 runs 15 residues. Trimming removed 2 bases from V and 3 bases from J, with 11 bases in between. Germline lookup yields CDR1 SGHVS and CDR2 FQNEAQ. The CDR3 DNA reads as TGTGCCAGCAGCTTAACCGGGTCAAGCTACAATGAGCAGTTCTTC. This gives the protein CASSLTGSSYNEQFF.

The gene calls are TRBV9 and TRBJ2-5; TRBD2 matches 8 bases. Per germline, CDR1 SGDLS and CDR2 YYNGEE. The CDR3 contains 15 residues. Unmatched junction bases numbered 3, after V lost 0 bases and J lost 2 bases. The CDR3 is CASSVGASGQETQYF. The CDR3 DNA is TGTGCCAGCAGCGTAGGGGCTAGCGGGCAAGAGACCCAGTACTTC.

Comment on this clone: A junction end diverges from the germline sequence, so it may reflect a read error. The chain links TRBV13 to TRBJ2-3; TRBD2 matches 8 bases. CDR1 and CDR2 (germline): PRHDT, FYEKMQ (reference sequence). The CDR3 covers 16 residues. In nucleotides, the CDR3 is TGTGCCAGCAGACTAGGGACTAGGATCGGCACGGATACGCAGTATTTT. Translated, it gives CASRLGTRIGTDTQYF.

The V and J genes are TRBV6-1 and TRBJ2-7, with TRBD1 matching over 9 bases. Germline loops: CDR1 MNHNS, CDR2 SASEGT. The V gene end was trimmed by 4 bases and the J gene end by 7 bases; junction bases not matched to a gene: 14. This CDR3 contains 16 residues. CDR3: CASSGRDRDVGGEQYF. The CDR3 nucleotides read TGTGCCAGCAGTGGCCGGGACAGGGACGTCGGCGGAGAGCAGTACTTC.

The rearrangement links TRBV29-1 to TRBJ2-5, with TRBD2 as a possible D gene (5 bases). Between the trimmed V and J ends, which lost 6 bases and 14 bases, there was a span of 22 bases. The germline gives CDR1 SQVTM, CDR2 ANQGSEA. This CDR3 comprises 12 residues. The CDR3 coding sequence is TGCAGCGTCCTGGCCTTGCCCGCCGGGGAATACTTC. This sequence encodes CSVLALPAGEYF.

V usage is TRBV15 and J usage is TRBJ1-1, with a possible D match to TRBD1 (5 bases). Deletions cut 0 bases from V and 4 bases from J, with 6 bases between. Looked up from germline, CDR1 is LNHNV and CDR2 is YYDKDF (reference sequence). The CDR3 consists of 13 residues. DNA for the CDR3: TGTGCCACCAGCAGAGAAAGGGGCACTGAAGCTTTCTTT. Translating it yields CATSRERGTEAFF.

This clone was seen more than once but under ten times. This same CDR3 is encoded by further DNA sequences in the sample. The chain is built from TRBV9 and TRBJ1-1; D unresolved. CDR3 size: 12 residues. With 3 bases removed from V and 1 base from J, the gap between germline ends came to 4 bases. CDR1 SGDLS and CDR2 YYNGEE come from the germline V gene. The CDR3 DNA follows: TGTGCCAGCAGCGCGGGGAACACTGAAGCTTTCTTT. Residues: CASSAGNTEAFF.

The chain joins TRBV5-1 to TRBJ2-5; possibly TRBD1 for D (5 bases). This CDR3 comprises 17 residues. Per germline, CDR1 SGHRS and CDR2 YFSETQ. Trimming shortened V by 4 bases and J by 4 bases, and 23 bases separated the two germline ends. The CDR3, as DNA: TGCGCCAGCAGCGATCCCCTCCAAGGGGCCATGAGAGAGACCCAGTACTTC. Encoded protein: CASSDPLQGAMRETQYF.

The chain links TRBV18 to TRBJ2-1; D possibly corresponds to TRBD1 (6 bases). The germline V gene encodes CDR1 KGHSH and CDR2 LQKENI. The CDR3 spans 15 residues. Trimming removed 4 bases from V and 1 base from J, with 11 bases in between. This CDR3 reads CASSLGQTSYNEQFF. The CDR3 DNA is TGTGCCAGCTCACTTGGACAGACGTCCTACAATGAGCAGTTCTTC.

The chain links TRBV5-6 to TRBJ2-1, with D maybe TRBD2 (5 bases). The CDR3 is made up of 12 amino acids. The V gene's germline CDR1 is SGHDT and CDR2 YYEEEE. Trimming pared 2 bases from V and 9 bases from J, leaving 9 bases between. The CDR3 sequence is CASSFGGGEQFF. The CDR3 DNA reads as TGTGCCAGCAGCTTTGGTGGAGGTGAGCAGTTCTTC.

V and J are TRBV28 and TRBJ2-3; 7 bases are shared with TRBD1. Germline V gene lookup returns CDR1 MDHEN and CDR2 SYDVKM. The CDR3 spans 15 residues. The J segment lost 4 bases and the V segment lost 3 bases, leaving 7 bases of the junction unmatched. The CDR3 here is CASSFLQGFADTQYF. The CDR3 region has the DNA TGTGCCAGCAGTTTTTTACAGGGGTTTGCAGATACGCAGTATTTT.

This clone has more than one count but fewer than ten. The V gene is TRBV10-3, the J gene TRBJ2-1; D is possibly TRBD1 or TRBD2 (5 bases each). Trimming removed 5 bases from V and 4 bases from J, with 15 bases in between. The CDR3 sequence is 15 residues long. CDR1 ENHRY and CDR2 SYGVKD come from the germline V gene. This CDR3 is CAISWDGQEYNEQFF. The CDR3 DNA reads TGTGCCATCAGTTGGGACGGCCAAGAGTACAATGAGCAGTTCTTC.

V and J are TRBV4-1 and TRBJ1-5; 7 bases agree with TRBD1. The junction had 6 bases not matched to a gene; V was cut back by 0 bases and J by 7 bases. Germline CDR1 MGHRA, CDR2 YSYEKL. This CDR3 contains 15 residues. The CDR3 is CASSQEGQAPQPQHF. In nucleotides, the CDR3 is TGCGCCAGCAGCCAAGAAGGACAGGCGCCCCAGCCCCAGCATTTT.

This chain connects TRBV4-1 to TRBJ2-6; no definite D call. Germline V CDR1 and CDR2: MGHRA, YSYEKL. Deletions cut 7 bases from V and 0 bases from J, with 7 bases between. The CDR3 sequence is 14 residues long. The CDR3, as DNA: TGCGCCAGCATATGGATCTCTGGGGCCAACGTCCTGACTTTC. Amino acid sequence: CASIWISGANVLTF.

The chain is built from TRBV27 and TRBJ2-1; 7 nucleotides align to TRBD2. This CDR3 is 15 amino acids long. J gave up 4 bases and V 5 bases, and 8 bases lay outside the gene matches. Looked up from germline, CDR1 is MNHEY and CDR2 is SMNVEV (reference sequence). The CDR3 sequence: CASSRSGNPYNEQFF. The CDR3 coding sequence is TGTGCCAGCAGTCGAAGCGGGAACCCATACAATGAGCAGTTCTTC.

The rearrangement joins TRBV5-6 to TRBJ2-5, with 11 bases that match TRBD2. V dropped 4 bases and J dropped 2; count of bases not matched to a gene: 1. CDR3 length: 14 amino acids. Per the germline V gene, CDR1 is SGHDT and CDR2 is YYEEEE. CDR3 sequence: CASSLAGGQETQYF. In DNA, the CDR3 is TGTGCCAGCAGCCTAGCGGGAGGTCAAGAGACCCAGTACTTC.

The V call is TRBV7-9, the J call TRBJ2-1; 9 nucleotides line up with TRBD2. From germline, CDR1 is SEHNR and CDR2 FQNEAQ (reference sequence). V dropped 5 bases and J dropped 3; count of bases not matched to a gene: 8. The CDR3 contains 16 residues. CDR3 sequence reads: CASSPVIAGDYNEQFF. The DNA of the CDR3 is TGTGCCAGCAGCCCTGTCATAGCGGGAGACTACAATGAGCAGTTCTTC.

Only one count was recorded for this clone. The V gene is TRBV7-2, the J gene TRBJ2-7, with 7 bases lining up with TRBD1. Trimming removed 4 bases from V and 2 bases from J; junction bases left unmatched: 17. CDR3 size: 18 residues. Germline CDR1 and CDR2: SGHTA and FQGNSA. As DNA, the CDR3 is TGTGCCAGCAGCTCTCCCAGGACAGGTCGACCCGAACCCTACGAGCAGTACTTC. It codes for CASSSPRTGRPEPYEQYF.